This T cell receptor (beta chain) comes out of a study of blood T cell repertoires in COVID-19. Across the whole study: The study drew acute and convalescent COVID-19 samples from the United States, Italy and Spain. From T cells, B-cell-depleted T cells, or PBMCs came the material, which was cDNA or gDNA.

The CDR3 has 15 residues. Losses at the gene ends were 2 bases for V and 7 bases for J; bases not matched to a gene: 8. The germline V gene encodes CDR1 MNHNY and CDR2 SVGAGI (reference sequence). TCRdb keeps only in-frame clones here, not all; method: immunoSEQ multiplex PCR. Here the sample spans over 200,000 clones, about 73% being singletons. V gene TRBV6-6 combines with J gene TRBJ2-1, with TRBD2 matching over 7 bases. Material for sequencing was peripheral blood. The clonotype was recovered from an elderly woman with acute or convalescent COVID-19. The CDR3 here is CASSYGGRFLNEQFF. CDR3 nucleotide sequence: TGTGCCAGCAGTTACGGCGGGAGATTTTTGAATGAGCAGTTCTTC.